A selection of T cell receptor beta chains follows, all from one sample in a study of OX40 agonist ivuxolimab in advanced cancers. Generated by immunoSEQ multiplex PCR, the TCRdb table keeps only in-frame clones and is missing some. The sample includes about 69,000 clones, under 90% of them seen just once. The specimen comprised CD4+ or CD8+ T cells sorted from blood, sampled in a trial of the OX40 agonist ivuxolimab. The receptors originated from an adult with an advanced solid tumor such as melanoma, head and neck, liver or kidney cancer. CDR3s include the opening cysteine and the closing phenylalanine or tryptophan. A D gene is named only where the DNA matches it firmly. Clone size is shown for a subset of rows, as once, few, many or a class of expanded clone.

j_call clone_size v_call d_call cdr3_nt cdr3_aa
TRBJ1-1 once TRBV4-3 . TGCGCCAGCAGCCAAGGGGCCCATGCGAGGGGTGAAGCTTTCTTT CASSQGAHARGEAFF
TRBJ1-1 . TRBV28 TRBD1 TGTGCCAGCAGTCCCTGGACAGGGGAAAACACTGAAGCTTTCTTT CASSPWTGENTEAFF
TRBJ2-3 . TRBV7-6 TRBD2 TGTGCCAGCAGCACCCGGGGGGGAACTAGATATGGCACAGATACGCAGTATTTT CASSTRGGTRYGTDTQYF
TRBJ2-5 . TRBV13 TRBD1 TGTGCCAGCAGCTTGGCCCGGGACAGCCAAGAGACCCAGTACTTC CASSLARDSQETQYF
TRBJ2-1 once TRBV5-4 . TGTGCCAGCAGCTTCAAGAATGAGCAGTTCTTC CASSFKNEQFF
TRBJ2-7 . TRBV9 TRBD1 TGTGCCAGCAGCGTGGGACAGGGGGCGTGGGACGAGCAGTACTTC CASSVGQGAWDEQYF
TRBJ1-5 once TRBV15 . TGTGCCACCAGCAGAGATCTAGGGGCCCGCCAGCCCCAGCATTTT CATSRDLGARQPQHF
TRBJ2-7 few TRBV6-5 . TGTGCCAGCAGTTACGATAGTGCGGGGTTGGGCGAGCAGTACTTC CASSYDSAGLGEQYF
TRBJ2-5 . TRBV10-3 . TGTGCCATCAGTGAGTCGAGGGGACGGATGGGGGAGACCCAGTACTTC CAISESRGRMGETQYF
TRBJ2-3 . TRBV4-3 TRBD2 TGCGCCAGCAGCCAGTTCAGCGGGGACCCTCCGCAAGATACGCAGTATTTT CASSQFSGDPPQDTQYF
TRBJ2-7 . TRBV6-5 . TGTGCCAGCAGTTACTCCCTTCCAGCGCTGGACGAGCAGTACTTC CASSYSLPALDEQYF
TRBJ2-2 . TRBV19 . TGTGCCAGCCACGCTGTGGTGAACACCGGGGAGCTGTTTTTT CASHAVVNTGELFF
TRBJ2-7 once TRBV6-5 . TGTGCCAGCAGTTACTCGGCTGGGACAATATACGAGCAGTACTTC CASSYSAGTIYEQYF
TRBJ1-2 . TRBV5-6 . TGTGCCAGCAGTGTGCTTGGCGACAGAACTTATGGCTACACCTTC CASSVLGDRTYGYTF
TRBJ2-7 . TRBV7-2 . TGTGCCAGCAGCTCTGGGACGGGTTCCTACGAGCAGTACTTC CASSSGTGSYEQYF
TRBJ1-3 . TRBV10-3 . TGTGCCATCAGGGACAACTCTGGAAACACCATATATTTT CAIRDNSGNTIYF
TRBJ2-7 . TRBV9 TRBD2 TGTGCCAGCAGCGCCCGGACTAGCGCGGCCTCCTACGAGCAGTACTTC CASSARTSAASYEQYF
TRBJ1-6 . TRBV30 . TGTGCCTGGGGGGGCGATCAAGGATCCTATAATTCACCCCTCCACTTT CAWGGDQGSYNSPLHF
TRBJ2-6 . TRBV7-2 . TGTGCCAGCAGCTTAGATTTGAACTCTGGGGCCAACGTCCTGACTTTC CASSLDLNSGANVLTF
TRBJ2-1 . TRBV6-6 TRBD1 TGTGCCAGCAAGGGGGCTCGGTACAATGAGCAGTTCTTC CASKGARYNEQFF
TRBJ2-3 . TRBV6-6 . TGTGTCGCTAGGGCAGCTAGCACAGATACGCAGTATTTT CVARAASTDTQYF
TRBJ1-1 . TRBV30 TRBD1 TGTGCCTGGAGTAATGTTCGGGGACAGGGGGCCACTGAAGCTTTCTTT CAWSNVRGQGATEAFF
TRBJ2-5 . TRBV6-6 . TGTGCCAGCAGTACGGTCGCAGGAGGAAGAGAGACCCAGTACTTC CASSTVAGGRETQYF
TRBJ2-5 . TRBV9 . TGTGCCAGCAGCCTCCGGGGGACAGATGAGGAGACCCAGTACTTC CASSLRGTDEETQYF
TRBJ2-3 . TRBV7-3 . TGTGCCAGCAGCTTAACGGGGGAGAAGGATACGCAGTATTTT CASSLTGEKDTQYF
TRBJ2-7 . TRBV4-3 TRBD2 TGCGCCAGCAGCCAAGGGGGAGGGTACGAGCAGTACTTC CASSQGGGYEQYF
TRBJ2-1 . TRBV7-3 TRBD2 TGTGCCAGCAGTCCTGGACTAGCGGGTTACAATGAGCAGTTCTTC CASSPGLAGYNEQFF
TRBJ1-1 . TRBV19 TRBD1 TGTGCCAGTAGTGACAGGGCCGGAATGAACACTGAAGCTTTCTTT CASSDRAGMNTEAFF
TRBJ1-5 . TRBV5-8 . TGTGCCAGCAGCTTGGTACACCTAGGACCCCAGCATTTT CASSLVHLGPQHF
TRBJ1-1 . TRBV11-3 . TGTGCCAGCAGCTTAAAAAAGAACACTGAAGCTTTCTTT CASSLKKNTEAFF
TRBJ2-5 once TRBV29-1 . TGCAGCGTTGAAGATCGAGGCCTTCAAGAGACCCAGTACTTC CSVEDRGLQETQYF
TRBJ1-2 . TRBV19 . TGTGCCAGTAGTATAGTAGGGTACGGCTACACCTTC CASSIVGYGYTF
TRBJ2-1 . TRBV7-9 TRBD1 TGTGCCAGCAGCCACGGACCCGGACAGGGCGGGAATGAGCAGTTCTTC CASSHGPGQGGNEQFF
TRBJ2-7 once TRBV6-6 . TGTGCCAGCAGTGAGGTAGCGGTATCCTACGAGCAGTACTTC CASSEVAVSYEQYF
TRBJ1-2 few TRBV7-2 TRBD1 TGTGCCAGCAGCCGATCAAAACAGGGGGGAGACTATGGCTACACCTTC CASSRSKQGGDYGYTF